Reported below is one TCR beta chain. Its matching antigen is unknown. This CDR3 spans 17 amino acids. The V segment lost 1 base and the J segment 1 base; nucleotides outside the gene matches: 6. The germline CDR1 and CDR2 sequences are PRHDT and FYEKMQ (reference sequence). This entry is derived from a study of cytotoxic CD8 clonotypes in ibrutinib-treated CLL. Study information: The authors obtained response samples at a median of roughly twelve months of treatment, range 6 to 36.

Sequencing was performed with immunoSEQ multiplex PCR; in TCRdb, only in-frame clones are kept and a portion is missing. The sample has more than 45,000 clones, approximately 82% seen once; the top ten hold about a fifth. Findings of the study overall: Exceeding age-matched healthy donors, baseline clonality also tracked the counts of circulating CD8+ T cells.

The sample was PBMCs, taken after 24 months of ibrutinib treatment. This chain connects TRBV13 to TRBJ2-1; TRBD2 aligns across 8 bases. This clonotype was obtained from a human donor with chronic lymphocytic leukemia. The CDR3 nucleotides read TGTGCCAGCAGCTTAGCACGAACGGGAGGGTCCTACAATGAGCAGTTCTTC. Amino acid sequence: CASSLARTGGSYNEQFF.